This is a list of T cell receptor beta chains from one sample in a study of post-analysis software for immune sequencing data. TCRdb reprocessed the PCR reads via MiXCR and lists one record per CDR3 protein. Of roughly 160,000 distinct CDR3 sequences listed, around 36% were seen once; the top ten hold 25% to 35%. The specimen comprised blood, sampled after autologous hematopoietic stem cell transplantation. The receptors come from a girl aged 10-17 years with multiple sclerosis. The CDR3 runs from the conserved cysteine through the conserved F or W. The D gene is left open where the match is weak. Clone size appears in some rows only: once, few, many, or a class for an expanded clone.

clone size,J gene,D gene,V gene,CDR3 DNA,CDR3 protein
.,TRBJ1-2,TRBD1,TRBV5-1,TGCGCCAGCGGGACAGGAGGGAACTATGGCTACACCTTC,CASGTGGNYGYTF
once,TRBJ2-2,.,TRBV7-3,TGTGCCAGCAGCTTAGGGGGTCGGGGGTCCGGGGAGCTGTTTTTT,CASSLGGRGSGELFF
.,TRBJ2-6,TRBD1,TRBV5-1,TGCGCCAGCAGCTCCGGGCGGACAGGTCCCTCTGGGGCCAACGTCCTGACTTTC,CASSSGRTGPSGANVLTF
.,TRBJ2-3,TRBD2,TRBV4-1,TGCGCCAGCAGCCAAGAGGGGTCTAGCGGGATATCAGATACGCAGTATTTT,CASSQEGSSGISDTQYF
many,TRBJ2-1,TRBD2,TRBV29-1,TGCAGCGTTGAAGGTCGTCTAGCGGGAGGGGGATCTTACAATGAGCAGTTCTTC,CSVEGRLAGGGSYNEQFF
many,TRBJ2-7,TRBD1,TRBV20-1,TGCAGTGCTAGTGTCCGACAGGGGAGGACTGGAGAGCAGTACTTC,CSASVRQGRTGEQYF
.,TRBJ2-5,TRBD1,TRBV28,TGTGCCAGCAGTTTATTCGGACAGGGAAGGCCTCAAGAGACCCAGTACTTC,CASSLFGQGRPQETQYF
.,TRBJ2-5,TRBD2,TRBV28,TGTGCCAGCAAGCCCCCTGGACGGGGGGGCGCTACCTACAAGCAGTACTTC,CASKPPGRGGATYKQYF
.,TRBJ1-2,.,TRBV11-2,TGTGCCAGCAGCTTAGGGTCGAGCGGGGTCTATGGCTACACCTTC,CASSLGSSGVYGYTF
many,TRBJ2-5,.,TRBV20-1,TGCAGTGCTAGAGAGGGCCCAGGTCCCAACCGTAAAGCCCAGTACTTC,CSAREGPGPNRKAQYF
few,TRBJ2-3,TRBD2,TRBV29-1,TGCAGCGTTGAAGATCTAAGACTAGCGGGAGGGCCTAATACGCAGTATTTT,CSVEDLRLAGGPNTQYF